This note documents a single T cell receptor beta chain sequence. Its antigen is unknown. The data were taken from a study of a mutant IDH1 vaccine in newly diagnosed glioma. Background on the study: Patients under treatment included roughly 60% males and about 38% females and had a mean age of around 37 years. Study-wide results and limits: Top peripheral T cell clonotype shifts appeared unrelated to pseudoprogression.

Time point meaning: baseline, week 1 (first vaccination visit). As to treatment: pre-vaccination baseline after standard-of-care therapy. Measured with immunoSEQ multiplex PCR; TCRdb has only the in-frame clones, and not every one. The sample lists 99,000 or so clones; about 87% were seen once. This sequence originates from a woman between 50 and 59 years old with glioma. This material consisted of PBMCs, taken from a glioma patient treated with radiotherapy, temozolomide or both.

This CDR3 reads CASRTSGNTDTQYF. The DNA for the CDR3 is TGTGCCAGTAGGACTAGCGGAAACACAGATACGCAGTATTTT. The rearrangement links TRBV18 to TRBJ2-3; TRBD2 aligns across 10 bases. V lost 9 bases, J lost 2 bases, and 5 bases stayed unmatched. The V gene's germline CDR1 is KGHSH and CDR2 LQKENI. The CDR3 runs 14 residues.